What follows are 19 T cell receptor beta chains derived from one specimen sequenced in a study of blood T cell repertoires in COVID-19. Sequenced by immunoSEQ multiplex PCR; TCRdb stores in-frame clones only, minus some. The table shows some 270,000 clones, with 80% to 95% occurring only once. Specimen: PBMCs or T cells enriched from blood (not recorded which). Every receptor here comes from a man aged 35-49 years who had been exposed to COVID-19.

This sequence joins TRBV27 and TRBJ1-6; 9 positions match TRBD1. Germline V gene data show CDR1 as MNHEY and CDR2 as SMNVEV (reference sequence). V was pared by 5 bases and J by 7 bases, with 6 bases of the junction left unmatched. CDR3 length equals 15 residues. The CDR3 DNA reads as TGTGCCAGCAGTGCCTCCGGGACAGGGAATTCACCCCTCCACTTT. It codes for CASSASGTGNSPLHF.

This clone was picked up one time. The J gene is TRBJ1-6, the V gene TRBV28; D is uncertain. The CDR3 covers 15 residues. Trimming pared 10 bases from V and 0 bases from J, leaving 13 bases between. The germline V gene has CDR1 MDHEN and CDR2 SYDVKM. CDR3 sequence (DNA): TGTGCCACCGTTTCCGGGAACTCCTATAATTCACCCCTCCACTTT. Its protein is CATVSGNSYNSPLHF.

The chain couples TRBV3-1 (or the pseudogene TRBV3-2) to TRBJ1-6; unclear D gene. Germline CDR1 and CDR2: LGHDT and YNNKEL (reference sequence). V lost 4 bases, J lost 9 bases, and 16 bases lay in between. CDR3 length: 15 residues. The CDR3 coding sequence is TGTGCCAGCAGCCCGGGAGTCTCTGGGCTTTCACCCCTCCACTTT. Its protein is CASSPGVSGLSPLHF.

This clone occurred once. The rearrangement links TRBV11-3 to TRBJ1-2; D gene unclear. This CDR3 has 15 amino acids. Germline lookup yields CDR1 SGHNT and CDR2 YENEEA. Trimming removed 1 base at V and 6 bases at J, with 15 bases between. The CDR3 is CASSLAGGINNGYTF. The DNA of the CDR3 is TGTGCCAGCAGCTTAGCAGGAGGGATCAACAATGGCTACACCTTC. Drawing the rest from reference TRBV11-3 and TRBJ1-2, the complete variable domain is EAGVVQSPRYKIIEKKQPVAFWCNPISGHNTLYWYLQNLGQGPELLIRYENEEAVDDSQLPKDRFSAERLKGVDSTLKIQPAELGDSAVYLCASSLAGGINNGYTFGSGTRLTVV.

This sequence joins TRBV19 and TRBJ1-5; no clear D gene. Trimming stripped 7 bases from V and 0 bases from J, with 7 bases between. CDR1 and CDR2 (germline): LNHDA, SQIVND (reference sequence). CDR3 length: 13 residues. CDR3 coding DNA: TGTGCCAGTAAGCCCCCTAGCAATCAGCCCCAGCATTTT. Protein: CASKPPSNQPQHF.

The rearrangement uses TRBV7-8 and TRBJ2-2; 7 bases line up with TRBD1. Per the germline V gene, CDR1 is SGHVS and CDR2 is FQNEAQ. The CDR3 covers 16 residues. With V trimmed by 5 bases and J by 1 base, 7 bases remained unmatched. The CDR3 protein is CASSRWTGGNTGELFF. The CDR3 nucleotides read TGTGCCAGCAGCCGCTGGACAGGTGGGAACACCGGGGAGCTGTTTTTT.

The chain employs TRBV27 and TRBJ1-5, with 8 bases fitting TRBD1. The CDR3 extends over 15 amino acids. The junction had 6 bases not matched to a gene; V was cut back by 2 bases and J by 6 bases. The V gene's germline CDR1 is MNHEY and CDR2 SMNVEV (reference sequence). CDR3 in DNA: TGTGCCAGCAGTTTAGATTTTACAGGGGGTCAGCCCCAGCATTTT. Amino acid sequence: CASSLDFTGGQPQHF.

This clone was seen just once. This chain joins TRBV2 and TRBJ1-1, with D maybe TRBD1 (5 bases). The CDR3 extends over 14 amino acids. Trimming shortened V by 6 bases and J by 1 base, and 12 bases separated the two germline ends. Looked up from germline, CDR1 is SNHLY and CDR2 is FYNNEI. CDR3 protein: CASSKTGSNTEAFF. The CDR3 DNA reads TGTGCCAGCAGCAAAACAGGCTCGAACACTGAAGCTTTCTTT.

The chain uses TRBV29-1 and TRBJ2-1; 10 positions agree with TRBD2. The CDR3 is made up of 16 amino acids. Germline trimming cut 1 base from V and 10 bases from J; bases unmatched to any gene: 13. CDR1 SQVTM and CDR2 ANQGSEA come from the germline V gene. CDR3 DNA sequence: TGCAGCGTTGAAGGGCTAGCGGGAGATAATTTGAACGAGCAGTTCTTC. Its protein is CSVEGLAGDNLNEQFF.

The chain recombines TRBV4-1 with TRBJ2-1; 7 bases fit TRBD2. The CDR3 runs to 15 residues. V shed 4 bases, J shed 0 bases, and the junction held 3 bases outside the gene matches. The germline CDR1 and CDR2 sequences are MGHRA and YSYEKL. CDR3 loop: CASSLAGNSYNEQFF. The CDR3 coding sequence is TGCGCCAGCAGCCTAGCGGGCAACTCCTACAATGAGCAGTTCTTC.

The V call is TRBV28, the J call TRBJ1-1; unclear D gene. The germline V gene has CDR1 MDHEN and CDR2 SYDVKM. The CDR3 contains 17 residues. V lost 3 bases and J lost 0, with 17 bases in between. CDR3 amino acids: CASSFGRSVPLNTEAFF. Written as DNA, the CDR3 is TGTGCCAGCAGTTTTGGGAGGTCGGTCCCCCTGAACACTGAAGCTTTCTTT.

V and J are TRBV11-2 and TRBJ1-4; tentative D call: TRBD1 (5 bases). The CDR3 spans 14 residues. The germline V and J ends were trimmed by 1 base and 8 bases, with 11 bases remaining between them. Germline V gives CDR1 SGHAT, CDR2 FQNNGV. The CDR3 DNA sequence: TGTGCCAGCAGCTTAGGACGAAGGGGCGAAAAACTGTTTTTT. This gives the protein CASSLGRRGEKLFF.

Details on this clone: Other DNA sequences in this specimen translate into the identical CDR3. The chain is built from TRBV28 and TRBJ1-2; D gene ambiguous. The CDR3 length is 12 residues. V lost 3 bases to trimming and J lost 3 bases, with 5 bases between them. CDR1 and CDR2 (germline): MDHEN, SYDVKM. CDR3 sequence: CASSLRDYGYTF. CDR3 nucleotide sequence: TGTGCCAGCAGTTTGCGGGACTATGGCTACACCTTC.

In its sample, this clone was seen once. This chain connects TRBV9 to TRBJ2-6; the D gene is possibly TRBD1 (5 bases). Trimming removed 3 bases from V and 0 bases from J, with 10 bases in between. Germline lookup yields CDR1 SGDLS and CDR2 YYNGEE. This CDR3 has 16 residues. The CDR3 loop reads CASSGDRNSGANVLTF. For the CDR3, the DNA is TGTGCCAGCAGCGGCGACAGAAACTCTGGGGCCAACGTCCTGACTTTC.

This clone was found a few times. CDR3 coding DNA: TGTGCCAGCAGCTCCCGGTTTTTGATAGCTAACTATGGCTACACCTTC. Translating it yields CASSSRFLIANYGYTF. The V and J genes are TRBV11-2 and TRBJ1-2; no clear D gene. The CDR3 has 16 amino acids. Between the trimmed V and J ends, which lost 4 bases and 0 bases, there was a span of 15 bases. Germline CDR1 and CDR2: SGHAT and FQNNGV.

The chain recombines TRBV5-4 with TRBJ2-7; 9 nucleotides agree with TRBD1. J lost 1 base, V lost 4 bases, and 6 bases had no gene match. The CDR3 loop spans 15 amino acids. Germline lookup yields CDR1 SGHNT and CDR2 YYREEE (reference sequence). The CDR3 loop is CASSKPGTGSYEQYF. CDR3 bases: TGTGCCAGCAGCAAACCCGGGACAGGGTCCTACGAGCAGTACTTC.

The V and J genes are TRBV27 and TRBJ2-7, with TRBD2 as a possible D gene (6 bases). Trimming stripped 2 bases from V and 2 bases from J, with 10 bases between. This CDR3 is built from 14 residues. Germline CDR1 MNHEY, CDR2 SMNVEV (reference sequence). CDR3 region: CASSLAGPTYEQYF. Here the CDR3 DNA reads TGTGCCAGCAGTTTAGCGGGACCCACCTACGAGCAGTACTTC.

The chain is built from TRBV6-5 and TRBJ1-1; no firm D call. The length of the CDR3 is 13 residues. V dropped 5 bases and J dropped 3 bases, with 10 bases sitting between them. Germline V gene lookup returns CDR1 MNHEY and CDR2 SVGAGI. The DNA of the CDR3 is TGTGCCAGCAGTCACGGTCGGGACACTGAAGCTTTCTTT. Translating gives CASSHGRDTEAFF.

The chain joins TRBV29-1 to TRBJ1-2, with D hard to call. Germline V gene lookup returns CDR1 SQVTM and CDR2 ANQGSEA. This CDR3 region has 13 residues. V lost 2 bases and J 3 bases, leaving 10 bases between the germline ends. The CDR3 region has the DNA TGCAGCGTTGAAATGCACAGATACTATGGCTACACCTTC. It translates to CSVEMHRYYGYTF.